These T cell receptor beta chains were read from a single sample in a study of T cells in localized non-small cell lung cancer. Libraries were prepared by immunoSEQ multiplex PCR; TCRdb keeps only in-frame clonotypes and omits some of them. This sample has roughly 28,000 clones; more than 75% occur once, and the top ten carry about 4%. Source: peripheral blood, taken before any cancer treatment. The source is a woman between 40 and 69 years old with stage I lung adenocarcinoma. Each CDR3 is given with its conserved first and last residue.

v_call	j_call	cdr3_aa
TRBV2	TRBJ1-5	CASSESRRGINQPQHF
TRBV25-1	TRBJ1-4	CASSAREGVGKLFF
TRBV5-1	TRBJ2-7	CASSPRAGGPYEQYF
TRBV2	TRBJ2-3	CASSDRGIDTQYF
TRBV7-2	TRBJ1-1	CASTGLGWRRNTEAFF
TRBV6-1	TRBJ1-1	CASSEATTVTEAFF
TRBV7-3	TRBJ1-4	CASSSGRTNNEKLFF
TRBV6-6	TRBJ2-7	CASSHGQGYEQYF
TRBV7-2	TRBJ1-2	CASSLGEGFGYTF
TRBV7-9	TRBJ2-7	CASSLAQDGQYF
TRBV27	TRBJ1-2	CASSLLGQGAPGYGYTF
TRBV2	TRBJ2-1	CASRRDSLNYNEQFF
TRBV6-1	TRBJ2-7	CASSDDTRIQQYF
TRBV29-1	TRBJ1-1	CSVEEFSRGNTEAFF
TRBV5-4	TRBJ1-2	CASRSYEDPNYGYTF
TRBV28	TRBJ1-4	CASSSAGSTNEKLFF
TRBV10-2	TRBJ2-2	CASSGVGVRRPNTGELFF
TRBV7-2	TRBJ2-7	CASSLTKGLSSYEQYF
TRBV11-2	TRBJ2-3	CASSLGLRGGDTQYF
TRBV4-3	TRBJ2-7	CASSQEGLQLAGLYEQYF
TRBV5-6	TRBJ1-1	CASSLVGPNTEAFF
TRBV19	TRBJ1-1	CASSLAGMNTEAFF
TRBV2	TRBJ1-4	CASSEGQTYEKLFF
TRBV18	TRBJ2-5	CASNTGGVQETQYF
TRBV29-1	TRBJ1-2	CSVGGQGGQQVYGYTF
TRBV14	TRBJ1-6	CASSPRGEVTYNSPLHF
TRBV7-9	TRBJ1-6	CASSLLGAAPLHF
TRBV5-4	TRBJ2-2	CASSFGEGITGELFF
TRBV5-1	TRBJ2-3	CASSFTPRRTRVTDTQYF
TRBV7-2	TRBJ2-3	CASSTGSISTDTQYF
TRBV10-3	TRBJ1-3	CAIKEEGSNTIYF
TRBV30	TRBJ2-1	CAWSVLEYNNEQFF
TRBV28	TRBJ2-3	CASPPAGGSTDTQYF
TRBV2	TRBJ1-1	CASSQGENTEAFF
TRBV6-1	TRBJ1-1	CASGGQLNTEAFF
TRBV7-3	TRBJ2-1	CASSPYSGGTNEQFF
TRBV15	.	CATSKRWRLSYEQYF
TRBV7-2	TRBJ1-5	CASSVWGIEAQPQHF
TRBV10-3	TRBJ1-6	CAITRTENSPLHF